A single sample is the source of the 26 T cell receptor beta chains below, sequenced in a study of OX40 agonist ivuxolimab in advanced cancers. Only in-frame clones appear in the TCRdb table, and some are missing; sequencing was by immunoSEQ multiplex PCR. The sample lists tens of thousands of clones, just under 95% occurring once. Sequences were derived from CD4+ or CD8+ T cells sorted from blood, sampled in a trial of the OX40 agonist ivuxolimab. The receptors originated from an adult with an advanced solid tumor such as melanoma, head and neck, liver or kidney cancer.

This clone was found a few times. V is TRBV6-4 and J is TRBJ1-5, with D uncertain. Germline CDR1 MRHNA, CDR2 SNTAGT. This CDR3 is built from 15 residues. The ends were cut back, 2 bases at V and 3 bases at J, with 11 bases in the middle. The CDR3, as DNA: TGTGCCAGCAGTGACCCGGACGGACTCAATCAGCCCCAGCATTTT. This gives the protein CASSDPDGLNQPQHF.

This rearrangement joins TRBV25-1 to TRBJ1-2; 7 bases fit TRBD1. The CDR3 extends over 14 amino acids. Germline CDR1 is MGHDK and CDR2 is SYGVNS. V lost 5 bases, J lost 3 bases, and 6 bases stayed unmatched. As DNA, the CDR3 is TGTGCCAGCAGTCCCAGACAGGGAGACTATGGCTACACCTTC. As protein: CASSPRQGDYGYTF.

V usage is TRBV15 and J usage is TRBJ2-5; tentative D call: TRBD2 (7 bases). Deletions cut 1 base from V and 4 bases from J, with 16 bases between. The V gene's germline CDR1 is LNHNV and CDR2 YYDKDF (reference sequence). The CDR3 is 16 amino acids. The CDR3 here is CATSRVWRGPSETQYF. For the CDR3, the DNA is TGTGCCACCAGCAGAGTTTGGCGGGGGCCTTCAGAGACCCAGTACTTC. Using reference TRBV15 and TRBJ2-5 for the parts outside the CDR3, the full variable domain is DAMVIQNPRYQVTQFGKPVTLSCSQTLNHNVMYWYQQKSSQAPKLLFHYYDKDFNNEADTPDNFQSRRPNTSFCFLDIRSPGLGDTAMYLCATSRVWRGPSETQYFGPGTRLLVL.

The chain is built from TRBV5-1 and TRBJ2-3; TRBD1 is a possible D gene (5 bases). The CDR3 runs to 18 residues. Germline CDR1 reads SGHRS; CDR2 reads YFSETQ. Trimming stripped 0 bases from V and 2 bases from J, with 19 bases between. The CDR3 DNA reads TGCGCCAGCAGCTTGGAATGGCAGACAGCCTCGTTCACAGATACGCAGTATTTT. Amino acid sequence: CASSLEWQTASFTDTQYF.

A note on this clone: The sample holds other DNA sequences that translate to the same CDR3. The rearrangement joins TRBV5-6 to TRBJ1-1; no clear D gene. The CDR3 has 13 amino acids. CDR1 is SGHDT, CDR2 YYEEEE, per germline. V dropped 0 bases and J dropped 0 bases, with 3 bases sitting between them. The CDR3: CASSLGMNTEAFF. CDR3 nucleotides: TGTGCCAGCAGCTTGGGTATGAACACTGAAGCTTTCTTT.

Here the CDR3 DNA reads TGTGCCACCGGGTGGTATGTAAATCAGCCCCAGCATTTT. Amino acids: CATGWYVNQPQHF. J is TRBJ1-5 and V is TRBV6-6, with D unclear. Germline V lookup: CDR1 MNHNY, CDR2 SVGAGI (reference sequence). V shed 10 bases and J shed 4 bases, with 14 bases lying between them. The CDR3 length is 13 residues.

J is TRBJ2-3 and V is TRBV7-2, with D possibly being TRBD1 or TRBD2 (5 bases each). This CDR3 has 17 amino acids. Trimming cost V 3 bases and J 0 bases, with 16 bases left between them. CDR1 and CDR2 (germline): SGHTA, FQGNSA. The CDR3 spells CASSFPPLGTSTDTQYF. CDR3 nucleotides: TGTGCCAGCAGCTTTCCCCCACTAGGGACGAGCACAGATACGCAGTATTTT.

As for this clone: One junction end does not reproduce the germline sequence, and a read error may be involved. The chain uses TRBV7-7 and TRBJ2-3, with D perhaps matching TRBD2 (7 bases). The CDR3 has 15 amino acids. Per germline, CDR1 SSHAT and CDR2 FNYEAQ (reference sequence). CDR3 protein: CASSPSGGGADTQYF. The CDR3 nucleotides are TGTGCTAGCAGCCCTAGCGGAGGGGGGGCAGATACGCAGTATTTT.

The chain employs TRBV6-1 and TRBJ1-3, with 7 bases matching TRBD1. The V gene end was trimmed by 4 bases and the J gene end by 0 bases; junction bases not matched to a gene: 9. The CDR3 contains 17 residues. Germline values: CDR1 MNHNS, CDR2 SASEGT. DNA for the CDR3: TGTGCCAGCAGTGGGGATACAGGGGTGAGCTCTGGAAACACCATATATTTT. This translates into CASSGDTGVSSGNTIYF.

This chain's CDR3 is CASRLQGAVNGYTF. CDR3 nucleotide sequence: TGTGCCAGCAGGCTACAGGGGGCTGTCAATGGCTACACCTTC. The chain employs TRBV27 and TRBJ1-2, with 9 positions matching TRBD1. Trimming at V came to 6 bases and at J to 6 bases, leaving 8 bases not matched to a gene. The CDR3 runs 14 residues. Germline CDR1 MNHEY, CDR2 SMNVEV (reference sequence).

The rearrangement uses TRBV29-1 and TRBJ1-1; D gene unclear. The CDR3 sequence is 13 residues long. V lost 3 bases to trimming and J lost 3 bases, with 11 bases between them. The V gene's germline CDR1 is SQVTM and CDR2 ANQGSEA. CDR3 amino acids: CSVEAGRYTEAFF. CDR3 DNA sequence: TGCAGCGTTGAGGCTGGACGGTACACTGAAGCTTTCTTT.

J is TRBJ1-5 and V is TRBV19; TRBD1 aligns across 11 bases. The V segment lost 6 bases and the J segment 5 bases; nucleotides outside the gene matches: 3. The CDR3 spans 14 residues. The germline gives CDR1 LNHDA, CDR2 SQIVND (reference sequence). The chain's CDR3 is CASRMDRGHQPQHF. CDR3 coding DNA: TGTGCCAGTAGAATGGACAGGGGGCATCAGCCCCAGCATTTT.

The V and J genes are TRBV10-3 and TRBJ1-2; D uncertain. Germline V lookup: CDR1 ENHRY, CDR2 SYGVKD. CDR3 length equals 14 residues. V was shortened by 3 bases and J by 6 bases, with 14 bases between the two germline ends. CDR3 coding DNA: TGTGCCATCAGTGAAATCCGATCCGAGGATGGCTACACCTTC. Amino acid sequence: CAISEIRSEDGYTF.

V and J are TRBV13 and TRBJ1-2; D unresolved. Per germline, CDR1 PRHDT and CDR2 FYEKMQ (reference sequence). The ends were cut back, 0 bases at V and 4 bases at J, with 9 bases in the middle. This CDR3 spans 14 amino acids. This CDR3 is CASSLGLAGYGYTF. The DNA of the CDR3 is TGTGCCAGCAGCTTAGGCCTCGCAGGCTATGGCTACACCTTC.

The gene calls are TRBV7-2 and TRBJ2-5; TRBD2 matches 13 bases. This CDR3 is built from 18 residues. Unmatched junction bases numbered 6, after V lost 0 bases and J lost 2 bases. CDR1 and CDR2 (germline): SGHTA, FQGNSA. CDR3 loop: CASSLAMTSGGPQETQYF. The CDR3 region has the DNA TGTGCCAGCAGCTTAGCGATGACTAGCGGGGGGCCGCAAGAGACCCAGTACTTC. The full variable domain, its missing parts supplied by reference TRBV7-2 and TRBJ2-5, is GAGVSQSPSNKVTEKGKDVELRCDPISGHTALYWYRQSLGQGLEFLIYFQGNSAPDKSGLPSDRFSAERTGGSVSTLTIQRTQQEDSAVYLCASSLAMTSGGPQETQYFGPGTRLLVL.

This chain joins TRBV7-9 and TRBJ2-2, with D perhaps assigned TRBD1 or TRBD2 (5 bases each). The germline gives CDR1 SEHNR, CDR2 FQNEAQ (reference sequence). The CDR3 totals 14 residues. V lost 5 bases and J 1 base, leaving 8 bases between the germline ends. For the CDR3, the DNA is TGTGCCAGCAGCGGTGGGGGGAACACCGGGGAGCTGTTTTTT. Amino acids: CASSGGGNTGELFF.

This chain joins TRBV10-3 and TRBJ2-5; D is unclear. V lost 2 bases and J 1 base, leaving 8 bases between the germline ends. CDR3 size: 14 residues. Germline CDR1 ENHRY, CDR2 SYGVKD. For the CDR3, the DNA is TGTGCCATCAGTGAGAGTGGAACCCAAGAGACCCAGTACTTC. Translated: CAISESGTQETQYF.

The chain recombines TRBV7-3 with TRBJ1-1, with 11 bases lining up with TRBD1. V shed 5 bases, J shed 3 bases, and the junction held 11 bases outside the gene matches. Per germline, CDR1 SGHTA and CDR2 FQGTGA. The CDR3 sequence is 17 residues long. The CDR3 sequence: CASSPNLRTGGYTEAFF. CDR3 bases: TGTGCCAGCAGCCCGAACCTTCGGACAGGGGGCTACACTGAAGCTTTCTTT.

The chain links TRBV4-1 to TRBJ2-3; the D gene is possibly TRBD1 (6 bases). The CDR3 length is 13 residues. Trimming removed 0 bases at V and 5 bases at J, with 6 bases between. Germline loops: CDR1 MGHRA, CDR2 YSYEKL. CDR3 residues: CASSQEGGDTQYF. Here the CDR3 DNA reads TGCGCCAGCAGCCAAGAAGGGGGAGATACGCAGTATTTT.

This chain links TRBV30 with TRBJ1-2, with TRBD1 as a possible D gene (6 bases). V lost 1 base and J 8 bases, leaving 14 bases between the germline ends. The germline V gene encodes CDR1 GTSNPN and CDR2 SVGIG (reference sequence). This CDR3 is built from 13 residues. The chain's CDR3 is CAWSEGGAGGYTF. The CDR3 DNA follows: TGTGCCTGGAGTGAAGGGGGGGCCGGGGGCTACACCTTC.

CDR3 sequence (DNA): TGTGCCAGCAGCCCCCGGGACTACTATTCCTACGAGCAGTACTTC. This gives the protein CASSPRDYYSYEQYF. The chain employs TRBV27 and TRBJ2-7, with TRBD2 matching over 7 bases. The CDR3 has 15 residues. Germline V CDR1 and CDR2: MNHEY, SMNVEV (reference sequence). V trimming: 6 bases; J trimming: 1 base; junction bases outside the gene matches: 9.

The V call is TRBV7-9, the J call TRBJ1-3; tentatively, D is TRBD1 (5 bases). The germline V gene has CDR1 SEHNR and CDR2 FQNEAQ (reference sequence). The V end lost 0 bases, the J end lost 3 bases, and 9 bases lay between the germline ends. The CDR3 is 15 amino acids. CDR3 sequence: CASSLARDGGNTIYF. CDR3 bases: TGTGCCAGCAGCTTAGCGAGGGACGGTGGAAACACCATATATTTT.

The chain combines TRBV4-3 with TRBJ2-5; D is possibly TRBD2 (5 bases). The CDR3 contains 15 residues. CDR1 is LGHNA, CDR2 YSLEER, per germline. V lost 0 bases and J lost 4, with 12 bases in between. This CDR3 is CASSQERGSGETQYF. In nucleotides, the CDR3 is TGCGCCAGCAGCCAAGAACGAGGGTCGGGAGAGACCCAGTACTTC.

This rearrangement joins TRBV5-6 to TRBJ2-1, with a tentative D call TRBD2 (6 bases). V was trimmed by 3 bases and J by 4 bases, leaving 17 bases between them. CDR3 length: 16 amino acids. Germline lookup yields CDR1 SGHDT and CDR2 YYEEEE. CDR3 nucleotide sequence: TGTGCCAGCAGCTCTGGCGGGACGGAATTATACAATGAGCAGTTCTTC. Residues: CASSSGGTELYNEQFF.

The J gene is TRBJ1-2, the V gene TRBV4-3; unclear D gene. Between the trimmed V and J ends, which lost 0 bases and 4 bases, there was a span of 9 bases. Germline loops: CDR1 LGHNA, CDR2 YSLEER. This CDR3 is built from 14 residues. This chain's CDR3 is CASSQDRTSYGYTF. DNA of the CDR3: TGCGCCAGCAGCCAAGATCGCACATCCTATGGCTACACCTTC.

This clone was seen once. The rearrangement joins TRBV28 to TRBJ2-3, with D uncertain. Germline V lookup: CDR1 MDHEN, CDR2 SYDVKM. V lost 3 bases and J lost 0, with 7 bases in between. This CDR3 has 14 residues. CDR3: CASSFESSTDTQYF. The DNA for the CDR3 is TGTGCCAGCAGTTTCGAGAGTAGCACAGATACGCAGTATTTT. The complete variable domain, with remaining parts taken from reference TRBV28 and TRBJ2-3, reads DVKVTQSSRYLVKRTGEKVFLECVQDMDHENMFWYRQDPGLGLRLIYFSYDVKMKEKGDIPEGYSVSREKKERFSLILESASTNQTSMYLCASSFESSTDTQYFGPGTRLTVL.